One and the same sample provided the 23 T cell receptor beta chains below, sequenced in a study of blood T cells in healthy people across ages. The authors ran a second PCR of about 6 to 11 cycles using a sample-barcoded 5' primer and a J-beta primer mix. TCRdb reprocessed the 5' RACE reads with MiXCR, giving one entry per CDR3 protein. The sample holds 1.5 million or so distinct CDR3 sequences, less than 45% seen once. Sequenced sample: blood. These receptors originate from a woman younger than 30 in good health.

The rearrangement uses TRBV11-3 and TRBJ2-1, with D hard to call. The germline gives CDR1 SGHNT, CDR2 YENEEA. This CDR3 has 16 residues. The germline V and J ends were trimmed by 1 base and 3 bases, with 13 bases remaining between them. The CDR3 bases are TGTGCCAGCAGCTTAGGCCTTTTGGGCAGCTACAATGAGCAGTTCTTC. Its translation is CASSLGLLGSYNEQFF.

The J gene is TRBJ1-5, the V gene TRBV7-2, with D possibly TRBD1 on 5 matching bases. The V gene lost 2 bases and the J gene lost 7 bases, with 15 bases spanning the gap. This CDR3 comprises 15 residues. CDR1 is SGHTA, CDR2 FQGNSA, per germline. Here the CDR3 DNA reads TGTGCCAGCAGCTTAACCCCTCCGAGGACACAGCCCCAGCATTTT. Translated: CASSLTPPRTQPQHF.

V gene TRBV6-5 combines with J gene TRBJ1-2, with no clear D. Trimming pared 2 bases from V and 8 bases from J, leaving 12 bases between. Germline CDR1 and CDR2: MNHEY and SVGAGI. The CDR3 totals 13 residues. CDR3: CASSYGPDLGYTF. The CDR3 coding sequence is TGTGCCAGCAGTTACGGACCGGATTTAGGCTACACCTTC.

This chain uses TRBV7-2 with TRBJ2-7; D might be TRBD2 (5 bases). The V gene lost 2 bases and the J gene lost 4 bases, with 21 bases spanning the gap. Germline CDR1 and CDR2: SGHTA and FQGNSA. The CDR3 is made up of 17 amino acids. DNA of the CDR3: TGTGCCAGCAGCTTAATCGTGATGAGAGGGAGATATTACGAGCAGTACTTC. This codes for CASSLIVMRGRYYEQYF.

This clonotype was seen ten or more times. The chain is built from TRBV10-3 and TRBJ2-3, with 9 bases identical to TRBD2. Germline CDR1 ENHRY, CDR2 SYGVKD. The CDR3 consists of 15 residues. V lost 7 bases to trimming and J lost 3 bases; unmatched junction nucleotides: 8. The CDR3 sequence: CAINFGTSGTDTQYF. In DNA form, the CDR3 reads TGTGCCATCAATTTCGGTACTAGCGGGACAGATACGCAGTATTTT.

This clonotype was observed a few times. CDR3 sequence: CATSDSGRGNTEAFF. The CDR3 DNA sequence: TGTGCCACCAGTGATTCCGGCAGGGGGAACACTGAAGCTTTCTTT. The chain couples TRBV24-1 to TRBJ1-1; a weak D match, TRBD1 (6 bases). CDR3 length: 15 amino acids. Germline lookup yields CDR1 KGHDR and CDR2 SFDVKD. V was clipped by 2 bases and J by 1 base, with 10 bases between them.

There are a few counts of this clonotype. In DNA, the CDR3 is TGTGCCAGCAGTCACGGATCCGCCAATCAGCCCCAGCATTTT. Protein sequence: CASSHGSANQPQHF. The chain uses TRBV27 and TRBJ1-5; unclear D gene. The length of the CDR3 is 14 residues. The germline CDR1 and CDR2 sequences are MNHEY and SMNVEV (reference sequence). The ends were cut back, 5 bases at V and 3 bases at J, with 11 bases in the middle.

The chain links TRBV7-9 to TRBJ1-1; 10 bases line up with TRBD1. This CDR3 contains 17 residues. Looked up from germline, CDR1 is SEHNR and CDR2 is FQNEAQ (reference sequence). V lost 4 bases and J lost 5; bases outside the gene matches: 13. The CDR3 sequence is CASSSWGQGLGRTEAFF. In DNA, the CDR3 is TGTGCCAGCAGCTCCTGGGGACAGGGGTTGGGAAGGACTGAAGCTTTCTTT.

V and J are TRBV4-1 and TRBJ1-1, with D perhaps TRBD1 (5 bases). V was cut by 4 bases and J by 10 bases, with 16 bases left in between. This CDR3 has 13 amino acids. Germline-derived CDR1 and CDR2 are MGHRA and YSYEKL. The CDR3 is CASSPDSTWGAFF. DNA of the CDR3: TGCGCCAGCAGCCCAGACAGTACCTGGGGAGCTTTCTTT.

This clonotype was seen more than once but under ten times. V usage is TRBV29-1 and J usage is TRBJ1-2; D uncertain. Germline CDR1 is SQVTM and CDR2 is ANQGSEA. CDR3 size: 15 residues. The V end lost 4 bases, the J end lost 8 bases, and 23 bases lay between the germline ends. Written as DNA, the CDR3 is TGCAGCGTTGGGGGAACAGCCCCCTCGCCTGGCGGCTACACCTTC. Residues: CSVGGTAPSPGGYTF.

The V gene is TRBV6-1, the J gene TRBJ1-6; D gene unclear. Germline CDR1 reads MNHNS; CDR2 reads SASEGT. The CDR3 loop spans 12 amino acids. With 3 bases removed from V and 14 bases from J, the gap between germline ends came to 11 bases. The CDR3 protein is CASSDLWRALHF. The CDR3 nucleotides are TGTGCCAGCAGTGATTTATGGCGGGCCCTCCACTTT.

This sequence joins TRBV6-1 and TRBJ2-1, with TRBD2 identical over 11 bases. The ends lost 6 bases at V and 2 bases at J; junction bases unmatched: 12. CDR3 length: 18 amino acids. Germline-derived CDR1 and CDR2 are MNHNS and SASEGT. This chain's CDR3 is CASSVGVTTSGAYNEQFF. In DNA, the CDR3 is TGTGCCAGCAGCGTAGGGGTAACGACTAGCGGGGCCTACAATGAGCAGTTCTTC.

A few counts support this clonotype. V usage is TRBV9 and J usage is TRBJ2-1; no clear D. The CDR3 contains 16 residues. Per the germline V gene, CDR1 is SGDLS and CDR2 is YYNGEE. With 0 bases removed from V and 0 bases from J, the gap between germline ends came to 10 bases. For the CDR3, the DNA is TGTGCCAGCAGCGTAGCTGATGGAAGCTCCTACAATGAGCAGTTCTTC. Protein product: CASSVADGSSYNEQFF. Full variable domain (rest looked up from reference TRBV9 and TRBJ2-1): DSGVTQTPKHLITATGQRVTLRCSPRSGDLSVYWYQQSLDQGLQFLIQYYNGEERAKGNILERFSAQQFPDLHSELNLSSLELGDSALYFCASSVADGSSYNEQFFGPGTRLTVL.

This chain uses TRBV15 with TRBJ1-3; 9 positions match TRBD1. With V trimmed by 4 bases and J by 4 bases, 5 bases remained unmatched. The germline CDR1 and CDR2 sequences are LNHNV and YYDKDF (reference sequence). The CDR3 covers 15 residues. DNA of the CDR3: TGTGCCACCAGCACGAACAGGGGGCTAGGAAACACCATATATTTT. It encodes CATSTNRGLGNTIYF.

This clonotype was counted a few times. The chain is built from TRBV12-3 or TRBV12-4 and TRBJ2-5; D perhaps matches TRBD2 (6 bases). V was shortened by 6 bases and J by 5 bases, with 16 bases between the two germline ends. The CDR3 has 14 amino acids. The CDR3 protein is CASSSGGLGETQYF. The CDR3 nucleotides are TGTGCCAGCAGCTCTGGGGGGTTGGGGGAGACCCAGTACTTC.

This clonotype was observed a handful of times. The chain links TRBV20-1 to TRBJ2-3; the match to TRBD1 covers 7 bases. Germline-derived CDR1 and CDR2 are DFQATT and SNEGSKA (reference sequence). V was pared by 0 bases and J by 2 bases, with 2 bases of the junction left unmatched. This CDR3 is 14 amino acids long. For the CDR3, the DNA is TGCAGTGCTAGAGACGACAGGGTCACAGATACGCAGTATTTT. As protein: CSARDDRVTDTQYF.

This clonotype was found a few times. This chain links TRBV7-2 with TRBJ2-1, with 9 bases aligning to TRBD2. Losses at the gene ends were 1 base for V and 1 base for J; bases not matched to a gene: 14. The CDR3 runs to 20 residues. Germline loops: CDR1 SGHTA, CDR2 FQGNSA. This CDR3 is CASSLEVGREGTPSYNEQFF. The CDR3 coding sequence is TGTGCCAGCAGCTTAGAGGTCGGGCGGGAGGGCACCCCTTCCTACAATGAGCAGTTCTTC. Supplemented by reference TRBV7-2 and TRBJ2-1, the full variable domain reads GAGVSQSPSNKVTEKGKDVELRCDPISGHTALYWYRQSLGQGLEFLIYFQGNSAPDKSGLPSDRFSAERTGGSVSTLTIQRTQQEDSAVYLCASSLEVGREGTPSYNEQFFGPGTRLTVL.

The chain couples TRBV27 to TRBJ2-3; D uncertain. The V gene lost 3 bases and the J gene lost 5 bases, with 12 bases spanning the gap. The CDR3 has 14 amino acids. Germline CDR1 MNHEY, CDR2 SMNVEV (reference sequence). The CDR3 region is CASSFLLSEDTQYF. The DNA for the CDR3 is TGTGCCAGCAGTTTTCTATTGAGCGAAGATACGCAGTATTTT.

V usage is TRBV29-1 and J usage is TRBJ2-7, with D possibly being TRBD2 (5 bases). V dropped 6 bases and J dropped 0 bases, with 12 bases sitting between them. This CDR3 has 13 residues. CDR1 is SQVTM, CDR2 ANQGSEA, per germline. CDR3 coding DNA: TGCAGCGTCTGGGCCGGGGACTCCTACGAGCAGTACTTC. Its protein is CSVWAGDSYEQYF.

The chain employs TRBV10-3 and TRBJ1-1; 8 bases are a match to TRBD1. Germline V CDR1 and CDR2: ENHRY, SYGVKD. The junction had 3 bases not matched to a gene; V was cut back by 5 bases and J by 1 base. The CDR3 is made up of 14 amino acids. The CDR3 region has the DNA TGTGCCATCAGTTACAGGGGGTCGAACACTGAAGCTTTCTTT. Encoded protein: CAISYRGSNTEAFF.

This rearrangement joins TRBV7-9 to TRBJ2-7; D may be TRBD2 (5 bases). V was shortened by 1 base and J by 0 bases, with 10 bases between the two germline ends. CDR3 size: 15 residues. CDR1 is SEHNR and CDR2 is FQNEAQ in the germline V gene (reference sequence). Here the CDR3 reads CASSLVPGFSYEQYF. CDR3 DNA: TGTGCCAGCAGCTTAGTCCCGGGATTCTCCTACGAGCAGTACTTC.

This clonotype was seen only a few times. This sequence joins TRBV9 and TRBJ2-1; D is unresolved. Germline values: CDR1 SGDLS, CDR2 YYNGEE. The CDR3 contains 14 residues. Trimming took 6 bases from V and 7 from J, leaving 17 bases between them. The CDR3 DNA follows: TGTGCCAGCAATCCGGGCTCGAACTATAATGAGCAGTTCTTC. It codes for CASNPGSNYNEQFF. Together with reference TRBV9 and TRBJ2-1, the CDR3 gives the full variable domain: DSGVTQTPKHLITATGQRVTLRCSPRSGDLSVYWYQQSLDQGLQFLIQYYNGEERAKGNILERFSAQQFPDLHSELNLSSLELGDSALYFCASNPGSNYNEQFFGPGTRLTVL.

J is TRBJ2-1 and V is TRBV3-1, with 8 bases matching TRBD2. The end of the DNA aligns better with TRBJ2-7, so the J call may be wrong. Germline CDR1 LGHDT, CDR2 YNNKEL (reference sequence). The CDR3 consists of 17 residues. The CDR3: CASSQVSREGSDNEQYF. The CDR3, as DNA: TGTGCCAGCAGCCAAGTCTCTCGGGAGGGCTCCGACAATGAGCAGTACTTC.